This T cell receptor (beta chain) was documented in a study of blood T cell repertoires in COVID-19. The V gene's germline CDR1 is LGHNA and CDR2 YSLEER. The V and J ends lost 2 bases and 2 bases respectively, with 15 bases between them. This CDR3 contains 16 residues. Profiled with immunoSEQ multiplex PCR; TCRdb holds only in-frame clones, not every one. This table has approximately 200,000 clones, under 80% appearing once. Sequencing was done on a sample of peripheral blood. The clonotype originates from a woman between 50 and 59 years old with acute or convalescent COVID-19. This chain connects TRBV4-3 to TRBJ1-2; D gene ambiguous. The CDR3: CASSQSSRPPNYGYTF. CDR3 DNA: TGCGCCAGCAGCCAAAGTTCGAGGCCACCCAACTATGGCTACACCTTC.